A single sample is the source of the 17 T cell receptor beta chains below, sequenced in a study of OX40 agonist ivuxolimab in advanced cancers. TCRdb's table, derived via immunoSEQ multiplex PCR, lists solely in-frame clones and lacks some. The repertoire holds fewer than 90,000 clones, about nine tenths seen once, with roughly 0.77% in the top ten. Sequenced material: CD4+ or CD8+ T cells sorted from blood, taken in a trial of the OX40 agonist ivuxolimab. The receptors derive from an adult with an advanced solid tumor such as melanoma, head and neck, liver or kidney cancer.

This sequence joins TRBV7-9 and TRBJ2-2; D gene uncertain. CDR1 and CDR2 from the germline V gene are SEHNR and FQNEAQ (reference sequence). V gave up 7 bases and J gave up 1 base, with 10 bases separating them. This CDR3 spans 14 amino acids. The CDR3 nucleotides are TGTGCCAGCACACCAGGAGTGAACACCGGGGAGCTGTTTTTT. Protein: CASTPGVNTGELFF.

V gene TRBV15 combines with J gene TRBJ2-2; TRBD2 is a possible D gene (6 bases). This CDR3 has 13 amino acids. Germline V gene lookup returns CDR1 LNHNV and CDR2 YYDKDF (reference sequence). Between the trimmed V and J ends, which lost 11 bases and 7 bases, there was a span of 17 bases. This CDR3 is CASEGLRGGELFF. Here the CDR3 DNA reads TGTGCCTCGGAGGGGCTACGGGGCGGGGAGCTGTTTTTT.

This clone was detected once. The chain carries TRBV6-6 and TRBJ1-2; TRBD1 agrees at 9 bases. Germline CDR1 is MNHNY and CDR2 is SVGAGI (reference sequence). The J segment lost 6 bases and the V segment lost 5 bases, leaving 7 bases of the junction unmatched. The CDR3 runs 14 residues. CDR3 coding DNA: TGTGCCAGCAGTCCCGGGACAGGGAGGGATGGCTACACCTTC. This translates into CASSPGTGRDGYTF.

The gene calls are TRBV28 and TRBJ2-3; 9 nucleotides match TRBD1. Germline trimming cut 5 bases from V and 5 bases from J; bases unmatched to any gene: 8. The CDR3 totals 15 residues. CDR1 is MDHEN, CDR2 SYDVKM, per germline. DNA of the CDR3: TGTGCCAGCAGTCTTAGGGACAGGGCGGTAGATACGCAGTATTTT. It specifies CASSLRDRAVDTQYF.

The CDR3 coding sequence is TGTGCCAGCAGGCCCGGACAGGGTGTATATGGCTACACCTTC. It specifies CASRPGQGVYGYTF. The V call is TRBV6-5, the J call TRBJ1-2; 8 bases agree with TRBD1. This CDR3 has 14 amino acids. Germline V gene sequence: CDR1 MNHEY, CDR2 SVGAGI. The ends lost 6 bases at V and 5 bases at J; junction bases unmatched: 8.

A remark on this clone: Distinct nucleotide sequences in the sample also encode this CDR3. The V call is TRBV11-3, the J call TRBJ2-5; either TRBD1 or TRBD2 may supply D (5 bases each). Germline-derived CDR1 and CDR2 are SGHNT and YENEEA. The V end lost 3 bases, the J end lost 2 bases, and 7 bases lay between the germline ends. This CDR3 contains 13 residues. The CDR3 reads CASSLRGQETQYF. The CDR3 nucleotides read TGTGCCAGCAGCTTGAGGGGACAAGAGACCCAGTACTTC.

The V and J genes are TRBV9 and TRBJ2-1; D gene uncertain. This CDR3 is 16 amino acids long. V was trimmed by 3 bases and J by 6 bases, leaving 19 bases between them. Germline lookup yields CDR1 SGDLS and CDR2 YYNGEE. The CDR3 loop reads CASSAQMIVPGNEQFF. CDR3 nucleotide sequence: TGTGCCAGCAGCGCCCAAATGATCGTTCCCGGCAATGAGCAGTTCTTC.

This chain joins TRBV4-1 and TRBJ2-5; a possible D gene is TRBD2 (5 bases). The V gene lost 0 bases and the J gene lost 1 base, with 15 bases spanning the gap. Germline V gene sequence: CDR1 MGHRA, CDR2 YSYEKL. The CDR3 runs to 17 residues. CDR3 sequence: CASSQDPRTPGQETQYF. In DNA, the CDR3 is TGCGCCAGCAGCCAAGATCCAAGGACTCCGGGCCAAGAGACCCAGTACTTC.

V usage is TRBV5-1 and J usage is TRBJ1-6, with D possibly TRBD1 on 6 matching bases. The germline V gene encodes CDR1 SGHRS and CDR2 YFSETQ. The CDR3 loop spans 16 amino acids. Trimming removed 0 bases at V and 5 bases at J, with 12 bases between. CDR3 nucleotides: TGCGCCAGCAGCTTGGAGGGGGACATACATAATTCACCCCTCCACTTT. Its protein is CASSLEGDIHNSPLHF.

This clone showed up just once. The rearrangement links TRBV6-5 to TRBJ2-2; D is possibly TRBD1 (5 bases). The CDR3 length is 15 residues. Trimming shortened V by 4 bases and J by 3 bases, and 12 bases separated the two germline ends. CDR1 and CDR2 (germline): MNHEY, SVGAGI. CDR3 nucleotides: TGTGCCAGCAGTTCGCAGGGTATTGACACCGGGGAGCTGTTTTTT. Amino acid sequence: CASSSQGIDTGELFF.

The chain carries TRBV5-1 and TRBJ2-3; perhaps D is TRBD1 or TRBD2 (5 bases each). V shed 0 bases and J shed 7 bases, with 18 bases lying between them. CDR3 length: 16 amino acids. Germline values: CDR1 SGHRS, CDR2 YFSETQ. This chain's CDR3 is CASSLEFGQGENTQYF. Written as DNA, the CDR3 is TGCGCCAGCAGCTTGGAATTTGGTCAGGGAGAGAATACGCAGTATTTT. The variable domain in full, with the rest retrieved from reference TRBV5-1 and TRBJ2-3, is KAGVTQTPRYLIKTRGQQVTLSCSPISGHRSVSWYQQTPGQGLQFLFEYFSETQRNKGNFPGRFSGRQFSNSRSEMNVSTLELGDSALYLCASSLEFGQGENTQYFGPGTRLTVL.

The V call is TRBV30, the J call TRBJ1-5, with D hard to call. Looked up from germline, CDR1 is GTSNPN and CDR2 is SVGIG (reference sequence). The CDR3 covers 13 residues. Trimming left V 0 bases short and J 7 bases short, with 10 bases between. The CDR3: CAWSVGGIQPQHF. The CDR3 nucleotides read TGTGCCTGGAGTGTTGGCGGGATCCAGCCCCAGCATTTT.

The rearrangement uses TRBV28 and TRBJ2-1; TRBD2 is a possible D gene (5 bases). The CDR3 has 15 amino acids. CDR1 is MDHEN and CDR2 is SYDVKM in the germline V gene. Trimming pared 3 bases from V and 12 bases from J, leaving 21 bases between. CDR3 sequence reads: CASSLSPGGSRGQFF. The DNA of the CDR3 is TGTGCCAGCAGTTTGTCGCCGGGCGGGTCCCGAGGGCAGTTCTTC.

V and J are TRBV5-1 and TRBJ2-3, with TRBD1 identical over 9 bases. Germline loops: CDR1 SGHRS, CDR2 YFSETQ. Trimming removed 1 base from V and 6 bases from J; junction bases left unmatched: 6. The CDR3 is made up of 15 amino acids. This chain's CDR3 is CASSLIDRGIDTQYF. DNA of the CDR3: TGCGCCAGCAGCTTGATTGACAGGGGGATCGATACGCAGTATTTT.

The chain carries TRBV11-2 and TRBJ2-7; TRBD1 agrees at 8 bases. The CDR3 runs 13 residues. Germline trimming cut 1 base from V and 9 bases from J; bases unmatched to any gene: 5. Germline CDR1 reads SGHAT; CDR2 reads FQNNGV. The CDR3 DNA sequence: TGTGCCAGCAGCTTAGGGACAGGGATCGGGCAGTACTTC. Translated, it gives CASSLGTGIGQYF.

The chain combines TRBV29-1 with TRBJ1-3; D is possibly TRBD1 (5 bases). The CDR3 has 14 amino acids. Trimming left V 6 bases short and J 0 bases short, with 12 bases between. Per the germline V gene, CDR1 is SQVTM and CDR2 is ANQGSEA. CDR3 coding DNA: TGCAGCGTGCGGGGCAGTAACTCTGGAAACACCATATATTTT. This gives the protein CSVRGSNSGNTIYF.

This chain's CDR3 is CATRRQGLSSGANVLTF. DNA of the CDR3: TGTGCCACCAGGAGACAGGGGTTAAGCTCTGGGGCCAACGTCCTGACTTTC. This chain uses TRBV15 with TRBJ2-6; 8 nucleotides match TRBD1. The CDR3 runs to 17 residues. Germline CDR1 reads LNHNV; CDR2 reads YYDKDF (reference sequence). V was clipped by 6 bases and J by 0 bases; unmatched bases: 7.